This record covers a single TCR beta chain. The sample belongs to a study of cytomegalovirus exposure and HLA in healthy donors. Generated by immunoSEQ multiplex PCR, the TCRdb table keeps only in-frame clones and is missing some. The sample includes 35,000 to 50,000 clones, approximately 90% seen only once; the top ten take roughly 5.8%. The clonotype was recovered from a man in his late teens or twenties in good health and CMV-seronegative. The sequenced material came from PBMCs.

This chain's CDR3 is CASRTGTSPEQYF. CDR3 sequence (DNA): TGTGCCAGCAGGACCGGGACTAGTCCCGAGCAGTACTTC. The V and J genes are TRBV6-5 and TRBJ2-7; 8 bases align to TRBD2. The CDR3 extends over 13 amino acids. The V segment lost 6 bases and the J segment 6 bases; nucleotides outside the gene matches: 7. Germline V lookup: CDR1 MNHEY, CDR2 SVGAGI.